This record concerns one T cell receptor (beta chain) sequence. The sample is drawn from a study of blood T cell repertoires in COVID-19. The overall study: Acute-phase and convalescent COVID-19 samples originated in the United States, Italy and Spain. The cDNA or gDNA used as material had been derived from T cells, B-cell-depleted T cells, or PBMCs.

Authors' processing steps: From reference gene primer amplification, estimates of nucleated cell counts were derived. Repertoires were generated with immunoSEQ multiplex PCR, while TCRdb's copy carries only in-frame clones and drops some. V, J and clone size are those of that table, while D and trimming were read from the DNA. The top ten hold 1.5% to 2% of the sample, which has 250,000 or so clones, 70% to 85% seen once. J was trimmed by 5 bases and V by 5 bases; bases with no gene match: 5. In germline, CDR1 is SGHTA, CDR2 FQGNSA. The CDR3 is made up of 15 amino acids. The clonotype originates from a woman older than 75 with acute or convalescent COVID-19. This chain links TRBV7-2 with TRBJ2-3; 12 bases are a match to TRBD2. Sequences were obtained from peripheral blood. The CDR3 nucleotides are TGTGCCAGCAGCGCTAGCGGGGGGGTGGGAGATACGCAGTATTTT. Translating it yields CASSASGGVGDTQYF.